The present T cell receptor beta chain was sequenced within a study of T cell clonality in common variable immunodeficiency. General study findings and limits: CVID subjects showed higher TCRbeta clonality than healthy controls.

Patients and controls were mostly of Caucasian heritage. This clone was seen ten or more times. Antigen specificity is unknown. The CDR3 end lies 3 residues beyond the end of the read and is filled in from the germline J gene. Sequencing input was equivalent genomic DNA from CVID and controls. Method: immunoSEQ multiplex PCR; TCRdb's copy keeps in-frame clones and lacks some. The repertoire consists of about 81,000 clones, none detected only once. V lost 7 bases to trimming and J lost 5 bases, with 15 bases between them. The V gene's germline CDR1 is MNHEY and CDR2 SVGEGT. The CDR3 spans 13 residues. This sequence originates from a person between 18 and 70 years old in good health. The source material was peripheral blood mononuclear cells. The chain is built from TRBV6-2 or TRBV6-3 and TRBJ2-7, with D maybe TRBD2 (5 bases). This chain's CDR3 is CASKSGGKDEQYF. The DNA read from the CDR3 is TGTGCCAGCAAAAGCGGCGGAAAGGACGAG.